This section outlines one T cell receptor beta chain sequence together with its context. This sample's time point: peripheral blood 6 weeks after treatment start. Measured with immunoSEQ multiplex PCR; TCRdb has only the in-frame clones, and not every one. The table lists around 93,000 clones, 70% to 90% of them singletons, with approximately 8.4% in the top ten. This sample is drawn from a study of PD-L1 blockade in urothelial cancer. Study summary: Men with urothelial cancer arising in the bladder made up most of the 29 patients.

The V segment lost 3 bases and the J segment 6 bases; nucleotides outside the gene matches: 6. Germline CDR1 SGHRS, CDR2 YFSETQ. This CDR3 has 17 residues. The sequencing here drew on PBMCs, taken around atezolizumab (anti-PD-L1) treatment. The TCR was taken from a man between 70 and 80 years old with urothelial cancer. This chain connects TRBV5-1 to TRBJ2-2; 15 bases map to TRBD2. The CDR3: CASSYGLAGGRAGELFF. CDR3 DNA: TGCGCCAGCAGCTACGGACTAGCGGGGGGGCGGGCCGGGGAGCTGTTTTTT.